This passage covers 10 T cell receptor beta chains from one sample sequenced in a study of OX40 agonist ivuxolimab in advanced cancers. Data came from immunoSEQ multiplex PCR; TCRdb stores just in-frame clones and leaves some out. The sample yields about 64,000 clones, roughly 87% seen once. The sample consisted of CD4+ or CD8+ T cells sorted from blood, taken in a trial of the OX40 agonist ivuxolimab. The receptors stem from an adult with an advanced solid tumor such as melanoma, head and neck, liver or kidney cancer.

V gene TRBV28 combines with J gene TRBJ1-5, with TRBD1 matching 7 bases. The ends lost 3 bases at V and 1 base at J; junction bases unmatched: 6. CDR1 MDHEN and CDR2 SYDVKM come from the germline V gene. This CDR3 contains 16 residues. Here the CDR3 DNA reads TGTGCCAGCAGTTTCGTCGGACAGGTCAGCAATCAGCCCCAGCATTTT. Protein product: CASSFVGQVSNQPQHF.

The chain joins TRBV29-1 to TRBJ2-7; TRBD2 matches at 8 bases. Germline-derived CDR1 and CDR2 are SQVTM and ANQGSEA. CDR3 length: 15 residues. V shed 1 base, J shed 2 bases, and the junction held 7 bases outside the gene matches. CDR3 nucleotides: TGCAGCGTTGAAGCCAACGCGGGGGGTGCCTACGAGCAGTACTTC. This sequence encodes CSVEANAGGAYEQYF.

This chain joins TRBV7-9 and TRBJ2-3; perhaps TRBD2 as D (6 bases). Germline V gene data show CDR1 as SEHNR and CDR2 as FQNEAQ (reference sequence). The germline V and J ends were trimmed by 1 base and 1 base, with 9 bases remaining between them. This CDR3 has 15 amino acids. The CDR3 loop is CASSLDSGGTDTQYF. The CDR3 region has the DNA TGTGCCAGCAGCTTAGATTCGGGGGGCACAGATACGCAGTATTTT.

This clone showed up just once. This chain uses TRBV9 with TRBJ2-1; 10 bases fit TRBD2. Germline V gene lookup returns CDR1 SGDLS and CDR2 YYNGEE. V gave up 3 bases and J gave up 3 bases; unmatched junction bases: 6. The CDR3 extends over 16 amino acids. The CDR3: CASSASSGSVYNEQFF. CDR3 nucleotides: TGTGCCAGCAGCGCTTCTAGCGGGAGCGTCTACAATGAGCAGTTCTTC. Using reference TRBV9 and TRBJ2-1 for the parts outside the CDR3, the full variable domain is DSGVTQTPKHLITATGQRVTLRCSPRSGDLSVYWYQQSLDQGLQFLIQYYNGEERAKGNILERFSAQQFPDLHSELNLSSLELGDSALYFCASSASSGSVYNEQFFGPGTRLTVL.

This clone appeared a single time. The CDR3 region has the DNA TGTGCCTGGAGTGAGATGGGGGATGGCTACACCTTC. Encoded protein: CAWSEMGDGYTF. This rearrangement joins TRBV30 to TRBJ1-2, with D possibly matching TRBD1 (5 bases). The V gene lost 1 base and the J gene lost 6 bases, with 9 bases spanning the gap. The germline gives CDR1 GTSNPN, CDR2 SVGIG (reference sequence). The CDR3 loop spans 12 amino acids.

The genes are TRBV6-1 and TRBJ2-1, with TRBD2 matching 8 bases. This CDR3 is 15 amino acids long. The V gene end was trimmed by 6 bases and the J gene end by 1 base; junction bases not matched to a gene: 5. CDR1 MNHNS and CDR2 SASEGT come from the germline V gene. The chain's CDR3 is CASRAQRESYNEQFF. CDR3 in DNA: TGTGCCAGCAGGGCCCAGCGGGAGTCCTACAATGAGCAGTTCTTC.

As DNA, the CDR3 is TGTGCCTGGACCCTGACAGGGCTGCGTGGCTACACCTTC. This gives the protein CAWTLTGLRGYTF. The chain joins TRBV30 to TRBJ1-2; 7 bases are a match to TRBD1. Trimming took 4 bases from V and 7 from J; bases not matched to a gene: 9. CDR3 length: 13 residues. Germline V gives CDR1 GTSNPN, CDR2 SVGIG (reference sequence).

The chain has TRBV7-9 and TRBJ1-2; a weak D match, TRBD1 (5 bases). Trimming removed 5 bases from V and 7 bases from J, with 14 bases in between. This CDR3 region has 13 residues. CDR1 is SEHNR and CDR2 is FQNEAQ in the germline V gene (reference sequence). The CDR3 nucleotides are TGTGCCAGCAGCGGACCGGGGGTCGGTGGCTACACCTTC. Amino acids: CASSGPGVGGYTF.

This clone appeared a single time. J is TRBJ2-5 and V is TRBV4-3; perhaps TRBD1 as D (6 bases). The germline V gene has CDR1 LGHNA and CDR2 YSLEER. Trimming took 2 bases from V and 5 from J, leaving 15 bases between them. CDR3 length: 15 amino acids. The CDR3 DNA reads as TGCGCCAGCAGCCAATTTCCAGGGGCACAGGAGACCCAGTACTTC. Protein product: CASSQFPGAQETQYF.

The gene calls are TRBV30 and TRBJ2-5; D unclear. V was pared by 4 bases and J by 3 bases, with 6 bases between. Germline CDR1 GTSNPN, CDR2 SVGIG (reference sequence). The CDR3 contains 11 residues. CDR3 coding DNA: TGTGCCTGGACCAGTAAAGAGACCCAGTACTTC. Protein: CAWTSKETQYF.